Below are 16 T cell receptor beta chains sequenced from a single sample in a study of cytomegalovirus exposure and HLA in healthy donors. The PCR ran on 60 Vbeta and 13 Jbeta primers. Here immunoSEQ multiplex PCR was the method, and the copy in TCRdb shows in-frame clones only, minus some. This table has 95,000 to 150,000 clones, approximately 72% appearing once. Sequencing was carried out using PBMCs. The receptors here all came from a man younger than 35 in good health and CMV-seronegative.

The chain carries TRBV10-2 and TRBJ1-5, with D maybe TRBD1 (6 bases). The CDR3 covers 13 residues. Trimming pared 11 bases from V and 7 bases from J, leaving 18 bases between. Germline CDR1 WSHSY, CDR2 SAAADI. This chain's CDR3 is CAVHGGRGQPQHF. The CDR3 DNA reads TGCGCCGTCCACGGGGGGCGCGGACAGCCCCAGCATTTT.

The chain combines TRBV18 with TRBJ1-5; 7 bases agree with TRBD1. CDR3 length equals 13 residues. CDR1 and CDR2 (germline): KGHSH, LQKENI. V dropped 6 bases and J dropped 6; count of bases not matched to a gene: 5. The CDR3 sequence is CASSRDRAQPQHF. CDR3 coding DNA: TGTGCCAGCTCGCGAGACAGGGCTCAGCCCCAGCATTTT.

The chain combines TRBV7-3 with TRBJ2-1, with TRBD2 as a possible D gene (5 bases). The ends were cut back, 3 bases at V and 5 bases at J, with 8 bases in the middle. CDR3 size: 13 residues. Germline CDR1 and CDR2: SGHTA and FQGTGA. CDR3 loop: CASSFMRDNEQFF. The CDR3 DNA follows: TGTGCCAGCAGCTTTATGAGGGACAATGAGCAGTTCTTC.

This clone was seen more than once but under ten times. CDR3 in amino acids: CAWGWGGTLTGELFF. CDR3 DNA sequence: TGTGCCTGGGGGTGGGGAGGGACACTCACCGGGGAGCTGTTTTTT. V and J are TRBV30 and TRBJ2-2, with D tentatively TRBD2 (7 bases). This CDR3 has 15 amino acids. Trimming removed 5 bases from V and 4 bases from J, with 17 bases in between. Looked up from germline, CDR1 is GTSNPN and CDR2 is SVGIG (reference sequence).

The rearrangement uses TRBV7-8 and TRBJ2-2; D is unclear. CDR3 size: 17 residues. Germline lookup yields CDR1 SGHVS and CDR2 FQNEAQ. The ends were cut back, 11 bases at V and 4 bases at J, with 26 bases in the middle. Here the CDR3 reads CAGTVLNGFRSTGELFF. DNA of the CDR3: TGTGCCGGCACGGTGCTGAACGGTTTCAGGTCCACCGGGGAGCTGTTTTTT.

This clone was counted between two and nine times. This chain connects TRBV9 to TRBJ2-3; unclear D gene. V lost 2 bases and J 1 base, leaving 5 bases between the germline ends. The CDR3 totals 13 residues. The germline CDR1 and CDR2 sequences are SGDLS and YYNGEE. The CDR3 DNA is TGTGCCAGCAGCGTCATTGGCACAGATACGCAGTATTTT. Its protein is CASSVIGTDTQYF.

This clone showed up just a few times. The V and J genes are TRBV10-1 and TRBJ2-1; D is possibly TRBD1 (6 bases). Germline CDR1 is WNHNN and CDR2 is SYGVQD (reference sequence). The CDR3 totals 11 residues. V lost 8 bases to trimming and J lost 7 bases, with 9 bases between them. The CDR3, as DNA: TGCGCCAGCGGACAGTTAAATGAGCAGTTCTTC. The encoded protein is CASGQLNEQFF.

This clone was seen more than once but under ten times. The chain recombines TRBV19 with TRBJ1-1, with D possibly TRBD1 on 6 matching bases. From germline, CDR1 is LNHDA and CDR2 SQIVND (reference sequence). Trimming took off 10 bases at V and 1 base at J, with 16 bases between the two ends. The CDR3 is 14 amino acids. The CDR3 loop reads CATTSRTENTEAFF. CDR3 DNA: TGTGCCACCACCTCCCGGACAGAGAACACTGAAGCTTTCTTT.

This clone appeared a few times. V and J are TRBV4-2 and TRBJ2-2, with TRBD2 as a possible D gene (6 bases). In germline, CDR1 is LGHNA, CDR2 YNFKEQ. The CDR3 is 15 amino acids. V was trimmed by 4 bases and J by 4 bases, leaving 13 bases between them. The CDR3 region has the DNA TGTGCCAGCAGCCCCGGGCGGAGGGGCACCGGGGAGCTGTTTTTT. The encoded protein is CASSPGRRGTGELFF.

The CDR3 region is CASPSRKGAGYGYTF. CDR3 sequence (DNA): TGTGCCTCCCCCTCCCGCAAGGGGGCAGGCTATGGCTACACCTTC. This sequence joins TRBV6-1 and TRBJ1-2; TRBD1 agrees at 7 bases. Looked up from germline, CDR1 is MNHNS and CDR2 is SASEGT. The V and J ends lost 11 bases and 4 bases, in that order; junction bases with no gene match: 16. The CDR3 consists of 15 residues.

This chain connects TRBV6-1 to TRBJ1-4; 7 bases align to TRBD1. Germline-derived CDR1 and CDR2 are MNHNS and SASEGT. This CDR3 region has 14 residues. V was clipped by 5 bases and J by 8 bases; unmatched bases: 8. CDR3 in DNA: TGTGCCAGCAGTACGGACAGGCGACGGGAAAAACTGTTTTTT. Its translation: CASSTDRRREKLFF.

This clone has a handful of counts. The V and J genes are TRBV5-6 and TRBJ2-1; tentatively, D is TRBD2 (6 bases). V was shortened by 2 bases and J by 0 bases, with 18 bases between the two germline ends. Germline CDR1 reads SGHDT; CDR2 reads YYEEEE. The CDR3 is made up of 18 amino acids. This CDR3 is CASSFSTSTGLSYNEQFF. CDR3 DNA sequence: TGTGCCAGCAGCTTCTCGACTTCCACGGGACTCTCCTACAATGAGCAGTTCTTC.

The J gene is TRBJ1-3, the V gene TRBV6-5; 7 bases agree with TRBD1. Trimming at V came to 6 bases and at J to 6 bases, leaving 11 bases not matched to a gene. This CDR3 is built from 15 residues. Germline V lookup: CDR1 MNHEY, CDR2 SVGAGI. CDR3 protein: CASRTMRGPENTIYF. The DNA for the CDR3 is TGTGCCAGCAGGACCATGAGGGGGCCTGAAAACACCATATATTTT.

This chain joins TRBV6-5 and TRBJ1-2, with 8 bases lining up with TRBD1. V lost 6 bases to trimming and J lost 7 bases; unmatched junction nucleotides: 10. Germline V lookup: CDR1 MNHEY, CDR2 SVGAGI. This CDR3 has 14 amino acids. The CDR3 reads CASSIQGARGGYTF. As DNA, the CDR3 is TGTGCCAGCAGCATCCAGGGGGCGCGGGGTGGCTACACCTTC.

V gene TRBV7-2 combines with J gene TRBJ2-2; 12 bases are a match to TRBD2. V was clipped by 10 bases and J by 9 bases; unmatched bases: 18. This CDR3 comprises 17 residues. Germline CDR1 is SGHTA and CDR2 is FQGNSA. The CDR3 nucleotides are TGTGCCATCTCCCCCCCGGGGCTAGCGGGGGGGCGTTGGGAGCTGTTTTTT. Its protein is CAISPPGLAGGRWELFF.

J is TRBJ2-6 and V is TRBV7-2; 10 bases align to TRBD1. The CDR3 spans 18 residues. V dropped 0 bases and J dropped 2; count of bases not matched to a gene: 4. Germline CDR1 is SGHTA and CDR2 is FQGNSA. The CDR3 here is CASSLAGTGEAGANVLTF. CDR3 bases: TGTGCCAGCAGCTTAGCAGGGACAGGGGAGGCTGGGGCCAACGTCCTGACTTTC.